By share, the clone carrying this T cell receptor beta chain ranks as medium-sized. The data were taken from a study of T cell repertoires in cytomegalovirus infection. Each CDR3 protein gets one entry after TCRdb re-called the reads with MiXCR. The table has under 100,000 distinct CDR3 sequences, 3.7% seen once. The CDR3 is made up of 15 amino acids. After removal of 3 bases from V and 3 bases from J, the junction contained 5 bases not matched to a gene. Per the germline V gene, CDR1 is SGHVS and CDR2 is FNYEAQ. The sample comprised PBMCs. The source of this sequence is a human donor in good health (CMV status not recorded). Some clones in this sample may be carry-over from other donors' samples. The rearrangement joins TRBV7-6 to TRBJ2-7; 10 nucleotides align to TRBD1. In DNA, the CDR3 is TGTGCCAGCAGCTTTACCGGGACAGGGGACTACGAGCAGTACTTC. Residues: CASSFTGTGDYEQYF.